This T cell receptor beta chain comes out of a study of T cell responses to AZD1222 COVID-19 vaccine. Whole-study context: Second-dose recipients at about 4 or about 12 weeks were treated as one pooled group.

Repertoires were generated with immunoSEQ multiplex PCR, while TCRdb's copy carries only in-frame clones and drops some. The sample carries about 97,000 clones, just over 85% recorded once. Regarding this clone: Its specificity is not known.

CDR3 size: 15 residues. V was trimmed by 6 bases and J by 0 bases, leaving 15 bases between them. From germline, CDR1 is MNHEY and CDR2 SMNVEV (reference sequence). Study-wide results and limits: Only a handful of AZD1222 recipients, several in all, had baseline seropositivity. Spike as a whole was targeted by vaccine-associated CD4 TCRs, dominant at 160-218 and 743-854. Unmutated variant regions are reportedly targeted by nearly half of spike-specific TCRs.

This clonotype was sampled from an adult in good health. Sequenced material: peripheral blood, taken on day 0 of AZD1222 vaccination. The chain is built from TRBV27 and TRBJ2-7; the D gene is possibly TRBD1 (6 bases). The CDR3 nucleotides read TGTGCCAGCAGCAAGTTGGGGGCGGACTCCTACGAGCAGTACTTC. This encodes CASSKLGADSYEQYF.